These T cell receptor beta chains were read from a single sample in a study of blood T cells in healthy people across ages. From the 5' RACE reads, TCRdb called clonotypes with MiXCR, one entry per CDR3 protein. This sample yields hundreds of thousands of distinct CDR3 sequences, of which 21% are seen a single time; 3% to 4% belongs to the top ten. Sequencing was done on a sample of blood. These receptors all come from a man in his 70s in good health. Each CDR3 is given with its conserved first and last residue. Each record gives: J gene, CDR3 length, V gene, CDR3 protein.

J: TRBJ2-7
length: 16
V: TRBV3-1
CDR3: CASSQDQPAGGWEQYF

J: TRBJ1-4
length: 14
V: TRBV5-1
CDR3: CASRFDRAGEKLFF

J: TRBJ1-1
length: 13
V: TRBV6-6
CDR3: CASSYRGDTEAFF

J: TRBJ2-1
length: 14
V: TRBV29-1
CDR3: CSSEGAGEYNEQFF

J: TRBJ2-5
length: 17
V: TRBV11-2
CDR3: CASKPTSSSQRQETQYF

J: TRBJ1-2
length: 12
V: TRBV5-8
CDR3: CASVDRGWGYTF

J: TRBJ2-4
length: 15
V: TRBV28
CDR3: CASSFLDRGKNIQYF

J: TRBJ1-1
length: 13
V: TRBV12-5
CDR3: CASGLVYSGEAFF

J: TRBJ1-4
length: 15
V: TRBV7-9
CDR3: CASAALYTTNEKLFF

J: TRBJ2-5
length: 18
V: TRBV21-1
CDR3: CASFRGRQRERGEETQYF

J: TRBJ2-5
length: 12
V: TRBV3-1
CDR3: CASSQDGQPQYF

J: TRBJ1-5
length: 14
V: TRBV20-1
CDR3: CSARGSRDGQPQHF

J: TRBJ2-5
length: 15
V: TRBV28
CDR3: CASSPRAGFQETQYF

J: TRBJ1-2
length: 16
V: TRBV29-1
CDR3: CSVEFGGQGPLYGYTF

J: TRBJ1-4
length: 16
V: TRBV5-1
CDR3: CASSEAGGATNEKLFF

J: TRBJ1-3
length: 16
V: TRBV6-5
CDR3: CASSYRDGPSGNTIYF

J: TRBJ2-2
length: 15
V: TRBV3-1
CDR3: CASSPRGSGTGELFF

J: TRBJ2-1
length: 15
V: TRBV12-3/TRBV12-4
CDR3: CASSFLAASYNEQFF

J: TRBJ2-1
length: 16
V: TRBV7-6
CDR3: CASSLSDRGPYNEQFF

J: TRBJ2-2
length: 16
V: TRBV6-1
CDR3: CASSEAAGRNTGELFF

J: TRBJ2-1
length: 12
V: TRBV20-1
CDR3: CSARRLAEEQFF

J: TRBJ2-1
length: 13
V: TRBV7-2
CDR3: CASSPSYLPIQFF

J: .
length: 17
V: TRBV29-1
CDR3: CSVASPGDRGLYYEQYF

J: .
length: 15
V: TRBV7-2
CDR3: CASSLGLGGNGEQFF

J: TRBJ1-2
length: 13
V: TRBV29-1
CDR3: CSVGDRRKGGYTF

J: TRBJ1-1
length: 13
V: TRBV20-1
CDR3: CSAREGGETEAFF

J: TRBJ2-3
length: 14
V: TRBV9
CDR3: CASSVETTGDTQYF

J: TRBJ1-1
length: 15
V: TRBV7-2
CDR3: CASSLEQGARTEAFF

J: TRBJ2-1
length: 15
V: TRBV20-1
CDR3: CSARGGWGGLNEQFF

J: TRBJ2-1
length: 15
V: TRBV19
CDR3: CASSMISAGSNEQFF

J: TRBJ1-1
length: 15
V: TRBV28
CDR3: CASSLAWGSRTEAFF

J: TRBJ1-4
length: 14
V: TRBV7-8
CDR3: CASSLEGGDEKLFF

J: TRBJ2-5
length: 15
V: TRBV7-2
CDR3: CASSFGQGNGETQYF

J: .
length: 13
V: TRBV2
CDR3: CASQRTGAYEQYF

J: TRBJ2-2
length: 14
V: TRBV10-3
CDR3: CAIEAGAPTGELFF

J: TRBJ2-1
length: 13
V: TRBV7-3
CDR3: CASSLSVKDEQFF

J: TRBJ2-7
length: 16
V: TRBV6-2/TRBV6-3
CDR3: CASSYAPPGQTYEQYF

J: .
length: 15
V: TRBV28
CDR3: CASSLHRTGGYEQYF

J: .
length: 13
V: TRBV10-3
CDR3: CATRTGNYNEQFF

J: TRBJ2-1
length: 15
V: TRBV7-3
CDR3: CASSKTSGNYNEQFF

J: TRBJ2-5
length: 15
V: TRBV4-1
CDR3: CAGSQVSGLQETQYF

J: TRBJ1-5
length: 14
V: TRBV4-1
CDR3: CASSQGGISQPQHF

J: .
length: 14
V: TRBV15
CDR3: CATSRAGGFNEQFF

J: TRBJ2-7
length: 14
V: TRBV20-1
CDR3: CSARDRRRIYEQYF

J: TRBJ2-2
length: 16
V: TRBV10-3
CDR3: CAISESTADGRGELFF

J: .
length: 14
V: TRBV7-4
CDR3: CASSNSDRGQTQYF

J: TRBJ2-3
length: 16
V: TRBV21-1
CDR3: CASSKEKLDSTDTQYF

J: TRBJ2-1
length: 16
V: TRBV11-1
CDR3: CASSFAGLAAYNEQFF

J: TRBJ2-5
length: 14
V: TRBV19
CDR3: CASSISKGPETQYF

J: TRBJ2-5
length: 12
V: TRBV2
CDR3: CASRSLTNNKYF

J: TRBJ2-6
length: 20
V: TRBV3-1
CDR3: CASSQDFWTRVTSGANVLTF

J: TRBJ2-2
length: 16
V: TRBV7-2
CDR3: CASSRRGTGGTGELFF

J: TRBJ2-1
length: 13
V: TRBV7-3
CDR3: CASSALQGDEQFF

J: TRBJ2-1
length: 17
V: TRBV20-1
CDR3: CSAQRGGSGTPANEQFF

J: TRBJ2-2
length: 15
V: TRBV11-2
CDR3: CASSLADSYTGELFF

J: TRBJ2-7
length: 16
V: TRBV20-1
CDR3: CSARDKMGQDPYEQYF

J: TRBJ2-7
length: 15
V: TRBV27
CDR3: CASSLTGTGGHEQYF

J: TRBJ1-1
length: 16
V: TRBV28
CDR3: CASSLIRGRGNTEAFF

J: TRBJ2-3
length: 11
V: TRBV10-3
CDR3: CAIRSSDTQYF

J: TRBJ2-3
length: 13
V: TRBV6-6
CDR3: CASIITGGDTQYF